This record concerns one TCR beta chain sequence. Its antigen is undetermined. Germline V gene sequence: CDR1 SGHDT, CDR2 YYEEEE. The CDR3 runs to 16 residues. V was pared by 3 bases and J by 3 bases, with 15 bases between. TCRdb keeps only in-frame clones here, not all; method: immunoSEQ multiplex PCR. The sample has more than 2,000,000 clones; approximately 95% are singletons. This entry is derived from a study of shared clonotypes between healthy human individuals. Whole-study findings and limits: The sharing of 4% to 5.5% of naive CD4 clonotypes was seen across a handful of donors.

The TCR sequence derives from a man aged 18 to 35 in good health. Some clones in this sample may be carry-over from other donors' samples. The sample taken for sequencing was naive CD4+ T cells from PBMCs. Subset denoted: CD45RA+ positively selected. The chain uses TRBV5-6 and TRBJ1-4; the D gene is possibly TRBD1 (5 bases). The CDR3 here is CASSWRGALSNEKLFF. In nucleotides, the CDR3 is TGTGCCAGCAGCTGGAGAGGGGCATTGTCTAATGAAAAACTGTTTTTT.